The clone carrying this T cell receptor (beta chain) showed up just a few times. Its antigen is unknown. Clones were sequenced by immunoSEQ multiplex PCR, and TCRdb holds only the in-frame ones, with some missing. The data hold under 150,000 clones, with 90% observed a single time. This sample stems from a study of T cell clones after liver transplantation. The overall study: A pre-transplant mixed lymphocyte reaction with TCRbeta sequencing defined graft-donor-reactive clones followed in post-transplant blood. Graft-donor-reactive sequences were compared with third-party-reactive TCRbeta sequences from pre-transplant mixed lymphocyte reactions. Standard immunosuppression, with no induction, continued until 12-24 months after transplant. Study findings and constraints: Compared with third party-reactive sequences, donor-reactive ones declined more, independent of withdrawal success.

The input for sequencing was CD4+ T cells from blood, taken 12 months after liver transplant. This receptor was obtained from a human patient who received a liver transplant. Some T cells may trace back to the graft donor.

CDR3 residues: CANWDRGHEQYF. The CDR3, as DNA: TGTGCCAATTGGGACAGGGGACACGAGCAGTACTTC. The V call is TRBV2, the J call TRBJ2-7; TRBD1 aligns across 10 bases. The CDR3 runs to 12 residues. Germline values: CDR1 SNHLY, CDR2 FYNNEI. V was clipped by 10 bases and J by 5 bases; unmatched bases: 5.